The 9 T cell receptor beta chains in this list originate from one sample, sequenced in a study of shared T cell receptors in the human thymus. Libraries were prepared by immunoSEQ multiplex PCR; TCRdb keeps only in-frame clonotypes and omits some of them. The table lists roughly 660,000 clones, approximately 88% of them singletons. The same data also went into a second study, on human thymus T cells.

Sample: thymocytes. The origin of the receptors is a boy less than two years old with a congenital heart defect.

The sample holds a few counts of this clone. The rearrangement joins TRBV28 to TRBJ2-7; D perhaps matches TRBD1 (6 bases). CDR1 is MDHEN and CDR2 is SYDVKM in the germline V gene. The V end was cut by 8 bases, the J end by 3 bases, with 14 bases between. CDR3 length: 13 residues. CDR3 in amino acids: CASRSGTHYEQYF. CDR3 bases: TGTGCCAGCCGATCCGGGACACACTACGAGCAGTACTTC.

The V and J genes are TRBV5-1 and TRBJ2-7, with D possibly being TRBD1 (6 bases). The germline gives CDR1 SGHRS, CDR2 YFSETQ. This CDR3 has 13 residues. V shed 2 bases and J shed 3 bases, with 9 bases lying between them. The CDR3, as DNA: TGCGCCAGCAGCTTTCTACAGGGCTACGAGCAGTACTTC. Translation gives CASSFLQGYEQYF.

The V gene is TRBV28, the J gene TRBJ2-2; a possible D gene is TRBD1 (7 bases). Germline CDR1 MDHEN, CDR2 SYDVKM. V lost 6 bases and J lost 4, with 15 bases in between. The CDR3 has 15 residues. This CDR3 reads CASSLGGDSTGELFF. CDR3 in DNA: TGTGCCAGCAGCCTAGGAGGGGACAGCACCGGGGAGCTGTTTTTT.

This clone was detected only once. This chain connects TRBV6-6 to TRBJ2-7; 7 bases are shared with TRBD2. The CDR3 length is 16 residues. Germline loops: CDR1 MNHNY, CDR2 SVGAGI (reference sequence). V lost 5 bases, J lost 1 base, and 11 bases stayed unmatched. The chain's CDR3 is CASSAPGVGGSYEQYF. The CDR3 nucleotides are TGTGCCAGCAGTGCCCCGGGGGTCGGGGGGTCCTACGAGCAGTACTTC.

The chain joins TRBV4-1 to TRBJ2-7, with 8 bases matching TRBD1. Germline trimming cut 1 base from V and 0 bases from J; bases unmatched to any gene: 5. Germline V gene data show CDR1 as MGHRA and CDR2 as YSYEKL. The CDR3 extends over 16 amino acids. The DNA for the CDR3 is TGCGCCAGCAGCCAAGGGACAGGGAGCAGCTCCTACGAGCAGTACTTC. This translates into CASSQGTGSSSYEQYF.

J is TRBJ2-3 and V is TRBV5-4; possibly TRBD2 for D (5 bases). With 0 bases removed from V and 0 bases from J, the gap between germline ends came to 11 bases. Germline V gene sequence: CDR1 SGHNT, CDR2 YYREEE (reference sequence). The CDR3 extends over 16 amino acids. CDR3 sequence reads: CASSLAQRPSTDTQYF. CDR3 DNA sequence: TGTGCCAGCAGCTTGGCCCAGCGGCCTAGCACAGATACGCAGTATTTT.

The CDR3 coding sequence is TGTGCCAGCAGTCCAGGGACATTCTATGGCTACACCTTC. Its translation is CASSPGTFYGYTF. The chain links TRBV25-1 to TRBJ1-2, with D maybe TRBD1 (6 bases). CDR1 MGHDK and CDR2 SYGVNS come from the germline V gene. Trimming shortened V by 5 bases and J by 4 bases, and 11 bases separated the two germline ends. The CDR3 covers 13 residues.

This rearrangement joins TRBV28 to TRBJ1-2, with TRBD1 identical over 8 bases. Germline lookup yields CDR1 MDHEN and CDR2 SYDVKM. With 7 bases clipped from V and 2 bases from J, the junction kept 12 bases outside the gene matches. The CDR3 runs to 16 residues. CDR3 sequence reads: CASTFNLRGRNYGYTF. CDR3 DNA sequence: TGTGCCAGCACGTTCAACCTCAGGGGGCGGAACTATGGCTACACCTTC.

This clone was counted a single time. This chain joins TRBV7-2 and TRBJ2-7; 7 bases fit TRBD2. The germline gives CDR1 SGHTA, CDR2 FQGNSA. The CDR3 runs to 14 residues. V was clipped by 2 bases and J by 6 bases; unmatched bases: 7. The CDR3 DNA sequence: TGTGCCAGCAGCTTAAGGCGGGAGAACTGCGAGCAGTACTTC. This sequence encodes CASSLRRENCEQYF.